These 3 T cell receptor beta chains came from one sample sequenced in a study of post-analysis software for immune sequencing data. Unique molecular identifiers were present in the TCR beta cDNA libraries. Using its own MiXCR run on the PCR reads, TCRdb lists one record per CDR3 protein. The sample has some 500,000 distinct CDR3 sequences, approximately 46% seen once. Study findings and constraints: In patients, about five TRBV segments were more frequent than in controls, with TRBV5-6, TRBV5-1 and TRBV20-1 among them.

No cognate antigen is known for these TCRs. The sequenced material came from blood. Source of these receptors: a girl aged 5-17 years with multiple sclerosis.

For this clonotype: At one end the junction does not follow the germline gene, possibly because of a read error. The J gene is TRBJ2-3, the V gene TRBV15; 10 bases match TRBD2. CDR1 is LNHNV, CDR2 YYDKDF, per germline (reference sequence). The CDR3 extends over 17 amino acids. CDR3 sequence (DNA): TGTGCCACCAGGAGAGATAGGACTAGCGGCTACACAGATACGCAGTATTTT. Its protein product is CATRRDRTSGYTDTQYF. The full variable domain, in which reference TRBV15 and TRBJ2-3 provide the parts outside the CDR3, is DAMVIQNPRYQVTQFGKPVTLSCSQTLNHNVMYWYQQKSSQAPKLLFHYYDKDFNNEADTPDNFQSRRPNTSFCFLDIRSPGLGDTAMYLCATRRDRTSGYTDTQYFGPGTRLTVL.

The rearrangement joins TRBV20-1 to TRBJ1-5, with D unclear. The length of the CDR3 is 16 residues. CDR1 and CDR2 from the germline V gene are DFQATT and SNEGSKA (reference sequence). The V end lost 0 bases, the J end lost 0 bases, and 12 bases lay between the germline ends. The CDR3 bases are TGCAGTGCTAGAGAAGGGAGGAGATATAGCAATCAGCCCCAGCATTTT. Encoded protein: CSAREGRRYSNQPQHF.

This clonotype occurred a few times. This rearrangement joins TRBV20-1 to TRBJ1-2; TRBD1 agrees at 9 bases. Per the germline V gene, CDR1 is DFQATT and CDR2 is SNEGSKA (reference sequence). This CDR3 region has 12 residues. Unmatched junction bases numbered 7, after V lost 8 bases and J lost 6 bases. The CDR3 DNA reads TGCAGTCCACGGACAGGGGCTGATGGCTACACCTTC. This translates into CSPRTGADGYTF.